The 30 T cell receptor beta chains below all came from one sample that was sequenced in a study of CD8 T cells in ankylosing spondylitis. One entry per CDR3 protein results from TCRdb running MiXCR on the 5' RACE reads. There are some 100,000 distinct CDR3 sequences in the sample; about 8.3% occur only once, and nearly 10% lies in the top ten. Specimen: blood, either unsorted or a sorted T cell fraction (not recorded which). The source of these receptors is a male donor with ankylosing spondylitis or in good health (not recorded which).

By frequency in the sample, this clonotype is medium-sized (0.01 to 0.1%). The chain is built from TRBV12-3 or TRBV12-4 and TRBJ1-5; tentative D call: TRBD1 (6 bases). The V and J ends lost 4 bases and 6 bases respectively, with 10 bases between them. The CDR3 has 13 amino acids. The DNA for the CDR3 is TGTGCCAGCAGTTCAGGGGAGGGTCAGCCCCAGCATTTT. Translation gives CASSSGEGQPQHF.

The CDR3 here is CASSLEGGGGTEAFF. CDR3 nucleotides: TGCGCCAGCAGCCTGGAGGGTGGGGGAGGCACTGAAGCTTTCTTT. The gene calls are TRBV4-1 and TRBJ1-1; D is possibly TRBD1 (5 bases). CDR1 MGHRA and CDR2 YSYEKL come from the germline V gene. The CDR3 is made up of 15 amino acids. V was pared by 4 bases and J by 4 bases, with 16 bases between.

This clonotype was observed a few times. V is TRBV30 and J is TRBJ1-2; D is unresolved. The germline V gene encodes CDR1 GTSNPN and CDR2 SVGIG (reference sequence). The CDR3 has 13 residues. V lost 0 bases, J lost 0 bases, and 5 bases lay in between. CDR3 region: CAWSVTTNYGYTF. CDR3 DNA: TGTGCCTGGAGTGTCACCACTAACTATGGCTACACCTTC.

This clonotype was found many times. V and J are TRBV5-1 and TRBJ2-1; 8 nucleotides agree with TRBD1. The CDR3 is 14 amino acids. V shed 7 bases and J 2 bases; nucleotides not matched to a gene: 5. Germline V gives CDR1 SGHRS, CDR2 YFSETQ. The DNA for the CDR3 is TGCGCCAGCTCCGGACAGGGCACCTACAATGAGCAGTTCTTC. Translating gives CASSGQGTYNEQFF.

This clonotype was seen at least ten times. CDR3 in DNA: TGTGCCAGCAGTTTCCTTAGCGGCAGCGCATACAATGAGCAGTTCTTC. This gives the protein CASSFLSGSAYNEQFF. The rearrangement links TRBV27 to TRBJ2-1; maybe TRBD2 (6 bases). V shed 3 bases and J shed 4 bases, with 16 bases lying between them. The CDR3 consists of 16 residues. Germline-derived CDR1 and CDR2 are MNHEY and SMNVEV (reference sequence).

This clonotype was observed many times. This rearrangement joins TRBV7-9 to TRBJ2-3; TRBD2 is a possible D gene (5 bases). V was clipped by 7 bases and J by 0 bases, with 14 bases between them. The CDR3 extends over 15 amino acids. Looked up from germline, CDR1 is SEHNR and CDR2 is FQNEAQ (reference sequence). The CDR3 sequence is CASTLRDTSTDTQYF. CDR3 in DNA: TGTGCCAGCACCCTTCGGGATACTAGCACAGATACGCAGTATTTT.

Ten or more counts support this clonotype. The rearrangement links TRBV12-3 or TRBV12-4 to TRBJ2-1, with D possibly being TRBD1 (6 bases). The CDR3 contains 15 residues. The ends were cut back, 3 bases at V and 7 bases at J, with 16 bases in the middle. The chain's CDR3 is CASSLYTGLGNEQFF. DNA for the CDR3: TGTGCCAGCAGTTTGTATACAGGGTTAGGGAATGAGCAGTTCTTC.

There are many counts of this clonotype. V and J are TRBV20-1 and TRBJ2-3; D is perhaps TRBD2 (5 bases). This CDR3 has 14 amino acids. CDR1 and CDR2 from the germline V gene are DFQATT and SNEGSKA (reference sequence). V lost 3 bases, J lost 0 bases, and 10 bases lay in between. The CDR3 is CSARRTGSTDTQYF. In nucleotides, the CDR3 is TGCAGTGCTAGGAGAACGGGGAGCACAGATACGCAGTATTTT.

This clonotype was counted many times. The chain recombines TRBV15 with TRBJ2-7, with D possibly matching TRBD2 (7 bases). Germline CDR1 reads LNHNV; CDR2 reads YYDKDF (reference sequence). The CDR3 runs 12 residues. The V end lost 0 bases, the J end lost 12 bases, and 12 bases lay between the germline ends. The CDR3 DNA sequence: TGTGCCACCAGCAGAGATGGGGGGGGCAGGTACTTC. Encoded protein: CATSRDGGGRYF. Combining the CDR3 with reference TRBV15 and TRBJ2-7 gives the whole variable domain DAMVIQNPRYQVTQFGKPVTLSCSQTLNHNVMYWYQQKSSQAPKLLFHYYDKDFNNEADTPDNFQSRRPNTSFCFLDIRSPGLGDTAMYLCATSRDGGGRYFGPGTRLTVT.

This chain links TRBV20-1 with TRBJ2-1; TRBD2 matches 10 bases. Germline loops: CDR1 DFQATT, CDR2 SNEGSKA (reference sequence). V dropped 5 bases and J dropped 5; count of bases not matched to a gene: 6. This CDR3 is 14 amino acids long. CDR3: CSAYGLAENNEQFF. The CDR3 DNA sequence: TGCAGTGCTTACGGACTAGCGGAGAACAATGAGCAGTTCTTC.

This clonotype occurred a few times. The V gene is TRBV4-3, the J gene TRBJ1-2, with D possibly being TRBD1 (5 bases). This CDR3 is built from 14 residues. Germline CDR1 reads LGHNA; CDR2 reads YSLEER. The V end lost 4 bases, the J end lost 4 bases, and 13 bases lay between the germline ends. The CDR3 spells CASSPGTATYGYTF. The CDR3 region has the DNA TGCGCCAGCAGCCCCGGGACTGCGACCTATGGCTACACCTTC.

This clonotype was counted ten times or more. The chain is built from TRBV9 and TRBJ2-5; the D gene is possibly TRBD2 (6 bases). The CDR3 spans 16 residues. V was shortened by 0 bases and J by 1 base, with 13 bases between the two germline ends. Per germline, CDR1 SGDLS and CDR2 YYNGEE. The CDR3 here is CASSVGVADLQETQYF. The CDR3 nucleotides are TGTGCCAGCAGCGTAGGGGTAGCGGACCTCCAAGAGACCCAGTACTTC. Full variable domain (outside the CDR3, taken from reference TRBV9 and TRBJ2-5): DSGVTQTPKHLITATGQRVTLRCSPRSGDLSVYWYQQSLDQGLQFLIQYYNGEERAKGNILERFSAQQFPDLHSELNLSSLELGDSALYFCASSVGVADLQETQYFGPGTRLLVL.

This clonotype appeared many times. The chain recombines TRBV2 with TRBJ2-1; D remains unclear. The CDR3 spans 15 residues. Trimming cost V 3 bases and J 0 bases, with 9 bases left between them. Germline V gene lookup returns CDR1 SNHLY and CDR2 FYNNEI. The CDR3 bases are TGTGCCAGCAGTGAGGAGAGGAGCTCCTACAATGAGCAGTTCTTC. Amino acids: CASSEERSSYNEQFF. The full variable domain, rest sourced from reference TRBV2 and TRBJ2-1, is EPEVTQTPSHQVTQMGQEVILRCVPISNHLYFYWYRQILGQKVEFLVSFYNNEISEKSEIFDDQFSVERPDGSNFTLKIRSTKLEDSAMYFCASSEERSSYNEQFFGPGTRLTVL.

This clonotype showed up just a few times. The rearrangement joins TRBV2 to TRBJ2-1; tentative D call: TRBD2 (5 bases). Germline-derived CDR1 and CDR2 are SNHLY and FYNNEI. The CDR3 contains 17 residues. With 6 bases removed from V and 0 bases from J, the gap between germline ends came to 18 bases. CDR3 residues: CASRAGLAELSYNEQFF. Written as DNA, the CDR3 is TGTGCCAGCAGAGCCGGACTGGCTGAGCTCTCCTACAATGAGCAGTTCTTC.

With respect to this clonotype: Just one base apart from a much larger clone, this may be a read error. This chain connects TRBV5-5 to TRBJ2-3; D possibly uses TRBD1 or TRBD2 (6 bases each). The germline V gene has CDR1 SGHKS and CDR2 YYEKEE (reference sequence). CDR3 length: 15 amino acids. CDR3: CTSISGGVVTDTQYF. CDR3 DNA: TGTACCAGCATCTCCGGGGGCGTCGTCACAGATACGCAGTATTTT. The variable domain in full, with the rest retrieved from reference TRBV5-5 and TRBJ2-3, is DAGVTQSPTHLIKTRGQQVTLRCSPISGHKSVSWYQQVLGQGPQFIFQYYEKEERGRGNFPDRFSARQFPNYSSELNVNALLLGDSALYLCTSISGGVVTDTQYFGPGTRLTVL.

This clonotype came up a few times. V gene TRBV24-1 combines with J gene TRBJ1-5; D is perhaps TRBD1 (5 bases). Germline assignment: CDR1 KGHDR and CDR2 SFDVKD. CDR3 length: 18 amino acids. V lost 7 bases and J lost 1, with 22 bases in between. The CDR3 spells CATRRDGRGSKSNQPQHF. CDR3 coding DNA: TGTGCCACCAGGCGCGACGGACGGGGGTCGAAAAGCAATCAGCCCCAGCATTTT.

This clonotype was counted at least ten times. CDR3 coding DNA: TGTGCCATCAGAGGCGACAGCAGTCGGGGTATAAGGGGCTACACCTTC. Amino acids: CAIRGDSSRGIRGYTF. The V and J genes are TRBV10-3 and TRBJ1-2, with D possibly TRBD1 on 5 matching bases. There are 16 residues in the CDR3. CDR1 and CDR2 from the germline V gene are ENHRY and SYGVKD. Trimming removed 6 bases from V and 8 bases from J, with 25 bases in between.

The chain recombines TRBV7-2 with TRBJ1-4; TRBD1 is a possible D gene (5 bases). The CDR3 length is 17 residues. CDR1 and CDR2 (germline): SGHTA, FQGNSA. V was clipped by 5 bases and J by 2 bases, with 18 bases between them. The chain's CDR3 is CASSRQPPGQTNEKLFF. The CDR3 region has the DNA TGTGCCAGCAGCCGGCAACCCCCGGGGCAGACTAATGAAAAACTGTTTTTT.

The rearrangement joins TRBV11-2 to TRBJ1-4; D remains ambiguous. In germline, CDR1 is SGHAT, CDR2 FQNNGV. V gave up 5 bases and J gave up 1 base, with 20 bases separating them. This CDR3 has 18 residues. In DNA form, the CDR3 reads TGTGCCAGCAGCCCCTGGCCCCGGGGAAGAGTAACTAATGAAAAACTGTTTTTT. It codes for CASSPWPRGRVTNEKLFF.

This clonotype was detected ten times or more. V is TRBV29-1 and J is TRBJ2-5, with a weak D call TRBD1 (6 bases). This CDR3 is built from 13 residues. The V end was cut by 3 bases, the J end by 1 base, with 9 bases between. Germline CDR1 is SQVTM and CDR2 is ANQGSEA. The chain's CDR3 is CSVDSGVQETQYF. In DNA form, the CDR3 reads TGCAGCGTTGATTCAGGGGTCCAAGAGACCCAGTACTTC.

This clonotype was seen at least ten times. The chain joins TRBV7-3 to TRBJ1-1; weak D call: TRBD1 (6 bases). CDR1 and CDR2 (germline): SGHTA, FQGTGA. V was cut by 5 bases and J by 2 bases, with 9 bases left in between. This CDR3 contains 13 residues. The CDR3 sequence: CASSTGRNTEAFF. Written as DNA, the CDR3 is TGTGCCAGCAGCACAGGGCGAAACACTGAAGCTTTCTTT.

This clonotype was counted many times. V usage is TRBV7-2 and J usage is TRBJ1-1; D uncertain. In germline, CDR1 is SGHTA, CDR2 FQGNSA. This CDR3 is built from 13 residues. V was trimmed by 3 bases and J by 4 bases, leaving 9 bases between them. CDR3 in amino acids: CASSFRGGTEAFF. CDR3 DNA: TGTGCCAGCAGCTTCCGGGGTGGCACTGAAGCTTTCTTT.

The sample holds many counts of this clonotype. V is TRBV30 and J is TRBJ2-1; possible D gene TRBD1, 6 bases. The ends were cut back, 8 bases at V and 5 bases at J, with 16 bases in the middle. Germline CDR1 is GTSNPN and CDR2 is SVGIG (reference sequence). The CDR3 runs 13 residues. CDR3 nucleotide sequence: TGTGCCGGAACTACAGGGACGCACAATGAGCAGTTCTTC. The encoded protein is CAGTTGTHNEQFF.

This clonotype was counted at least ten times. The chain uses TRBV5-5 and TRBJ1-3; D not resolved. The germline gives CDR1 SGHKS, CDR2 YYEKEE (reference sequence). V lost 3 bases and J 4 bases, leaving 5 bases between the germline ends. The CDR3 length is 12 residues. The CDR3 nucleotides read TGTGCCAGCAGCTACTCCGGAAACACCATATATTTT. This sequence encodes CASSYSGNTIYF.

This clonotype was seen at least ten times. This rearrangement joins TRBV5-1 to TRBJ1-2; 8 bases fit TRBD1. With V trimmed by 3 bases and J by 4 bases, 5 bases remained unmatched. CDR1 and CDR2 from the germline V gene are SGHRS and YFSETQ. The CDR3 covers 14 residues. For the CDR3, the DNA is TGCGCCAGCAGCTACAAGGACAGGGTCTATGGCTACACCTTC. It yields the protein CASSYKDRVYGYTF.

This clonotype was seen repeatedly, ten times or more. This sequence joins TRBV5-1 and TRBJ2-1; weak D call: TRBD1 (5 bases). The germline V and J ends were trimmed by 0 bases and 0 bases, with 7 bases remaining between them. The CDR3 loop spans 15 amino acids. CDR1 is SGHRS, CDR2 YFSETQ, per germline. The CDR3 loop is CASSLDRPSYNEQFF. The CDR3 DNA sequence: TGCGCCAGCAGCTTGGACAGGCCCTCCTACAATGAGCAGTTCTTC.

This clonotype was seen many times. The rearrangement links TRBV7-9 to TRBJ1-1; D might be TRBD1 (6 bases). CDR1 and CDR2 (germline): SEHNR, FQNEAQ (reference sequence). V was clipped by 4 bases and J by 2 bases, with 8 bases between them. CDR3 length: 13 amino acids. The CDR3 bases are TGTGCCAGCAGCTGGACAGTAAACACTGAAGCTTTCTTT. This gives the protein CASSWTVNTEAFF.

This clonotype was counted ten times or more. The chain combines TRBV7-9 with TRBJ1-1; D not certain. The CDR3 loop spans 15 amino acids. V gave up 5 bases and J gave up 2 bases, with 15 bases separating them. CDR1 is SEHNR, CDR2 FQNEAQ, per germline (reference sequence). CDR3 DNA sequence: TGTGCCAGCAGCCCCGACTCCTGGGGAAACACTGAAGCTTTCTTT. Its translation is CASSPDSWGNTEAFF.

This clonotype showed up many times. This chain connects TRBV27 to TRBJ2-2; TRBD1 or TRBD2 may be the D gene (5 bases each). The CDR3 runs to 15 residues. Germline CDR1 MNHEY, CDR2 SMNVEV (reference sequence). V dropped 2 bases and J dropped 4 bases, with 11 bases sitting between them. The CDR3 DNA sequence: TGTGCCAGCAGTTTACTGGCAGGGAGCACCGGGGAGCTGTTTTTT. It is translated as CASSLLAGSTGELFF.

The CDR3 reads CASSLGLSSTDTQYF. CDR3 DNA: TGTGCCAGCAGCTTGGGACTTTCGAGCACAGATACGCAGTATTTT. The V and J genes are TRBV5-4 and TRBJ2-3; D is unresolved. Trimming removed 0 bases at V and 0 bases at J, with 8 bases between. The CDR3 totals 15 residues. Germline values: CDR1 SGHNT, CDR2 YYREEE (reference sequence).